This T cell receptor (beta chain) was found in a study of T cell responses to AZD1222 COVID-19 vaccine. Findings of the study overall: Researchers report vaccine-associated CD4 TCRs spanning spike, with dominance at 160-218 and 743-854. Seropositive AZD1222 recipients at baseline numbered only five or six.

Assay used: immunoSEQ multiplex PCR; TCRdb lists only in-frame clones, some missing. The table shows about 79,000 clones, with 83% occurring only once. Germline V lookup: CDR1 MDHEN, CDR2 SYDVKM. The CDR3 is made up of 15 amino acids. The J segment lost 4 bases and the V segment lost 7 bases, leaving 9 bases of the junction unmatched. Points on this clone: Its antigen is not known.

The gene calls are TRBV28 and TRBJ1-5; 8 positions agree with TRBD1. The sample was peripheral blood, taken 28 days after the second AZD1222 dose. The receptor was isolated from an adult who received the AZD1222 COVID-19 vaccine. CDR3 loop: CASTSPYRGNQPQHF. CDR3 bases: TGTGCCAGCACCTCACCGTACAGGGGGAATCAGCCCCAGCATTTT.